This T cell receptor beta chain was documented in a study of cytotoxic CD8 clonotypes in ibrutinib-treated CLL (dated by TCRdb to 2020 to 2023). At the level of the whole study: The cohort included more than 14 treatment-naive and some 10 relapsed/refractory patients; roughly 17 were IGHV unmutated. Longitudinal samples were available for about 30% of the roughly 86 trial participants. Response samples were taken after a median of 12 months on treatment, ranging from roughly 6 to 36 months. Partial responses were observed in 24 patients and complete responses in 2; after a median follow-up of around 68 months, remission was maintained in 15 or so patients and progression was observed in approximately 12. All remission and progressive disease samples were collected while patients were still receiving ibrutinib. On average, each sample yielded 255,043 productive templates and tens of thousands of productive rearrangements. Cryopreserved peripheral blood mononuclear cells were obtained prior to treatment, at the time of response, and at either disease progression or sustained remission.

What the authors observed across the whole study: Lymph node repertoires were not examined, and the timing of sampling was not matched between patients in sustained remission and those whose disease progressed. Baseline clonality exceeded that of age-matched healthy donors and correlated strongly with circulating CD8+ T-cell counts. An increase in clonality was observed at ibrutinib response, with clonality remaining stable during sustained remission and falling back toward baseline at progression. Public clonotypes were found to be uncommon and were observed to contract or remain stable during treatment; the increase in clonality was shown to reflect expansion of private clonotypes at ibrutinib response.

The CDR3 starts with the cysteine, ends with the phenylalanine, and has 15 residues. The kept DNA is CDR3 alone, 45 bases in frame from the first base. The germline V gene provides CDR1 LGHNA and CDR2 YSLEER. Deletion took 2 bases off V and 0 bases off J, with a span of 8 bases between the germline ends. Each clonotype received, on average, 10x coverage in deep resolution sequencing performed on a MiSeq, where the target depth lay between 1 in 1 million and 1 in 200,000 T cells. The immunoSEQ hsTCRB Kit was used to generate TCR beta libraries. In the original analysis: Data were analyzed with ImmunoSEQ Data Assistant and ImmunoSEQ Analyzer, with V, D and J genes assigned per IMGT definitions. Clonality was computed as one minus normalized Shannon entropy of productive rearrangement frequencies, ranging from 0 to 1. Only overrepresented clonotypes making up at least 0.05% of the repertoire of each patient were included in the public clonotype analysis. About twelve repertoires from age-matched healthy donors, obtained from immuneACCESS, served as clonality controls. Not all clones reach the TCRdb copy of this immuneACCESS table, which keeps in-frame sequences only. Checked studies attribute under half of the gap to unresolved V genes and leave the rest unexplained. V, J and clone size are taken as reported in that table, and D and trimming were inferred from the DNA itself. This sample comprises about 85,000 clones, around 79% of them detected only once. The ten largest account for more than 4.5% of the sample.

Notes on this clone: The antigen it binds to is not known. No qualities accompany the bases; no much larger clone lies one base away.

What this sample's time point label stands for: 12 months on ibrutinib. For TCR beta library preparation, about 2 micrograms of genomic DNA were isolated from cryopreserved PBMCs. Longitudinal blood samples from CLL patients receiving ibrutinib monotherapy were subjected to high-throughput TCR beta sequencing. The patients were enrolled in a single-center, open-label phase 2 trial of ibrutinib monotherapy. The source of this sequence is a human donor with chronic lymphocytic leukemia. The specimen comprised PBMCs, sampled after 12 months of ibrutinib treatment. The sequence links TRBV4-3 to TRBJ2-1, with the D gene tentatively TRBD1 or TRBD2, based on 5 matching bases in each. The CDR3 in this case is CASSQWGSSYNEQFF. DNA sequence: TGCGCCAGCAGCCAATGGGGGAGCTCCTACAATGAGCAGTTCTTC.